These 32 T cell receptor beta chains were all obtained from the same sample, sequenced in a study of Ad26.COV2.S vaccination and SARS-CoV-2 variants. Some clones are missing from TCRdb's copy, which holds only in-frame ones; the method was immunoSEQ multiplex PCR. The sample has 400,000 or so clones, approximately 91% seen once. Regarding treatment: 19 received Ad26.COV2.S at low or high dose, single or two shots; about 5 received placebo; per-sample allocation not given. Each sample was drawn 63 days after the first injection (of vaccine or placebo). This specimen was peripheral blood, taken in a trial of Ad26.COV2.S vaccine versus placebo. Receptor source: a person between 18 and 59 years old who received the Ad26.COV2.S COVID-19 vaccine or a placebo.

The chain recombines TRBV7-9 with TRBJ2-3, with a possible D match to TRBD1 (6 bases). The CDR3 sequence is 12 residues long. The germline V gene has CDR1 SEHNR and CDR2 FQNEAQ (reference sequence). This chain's CDR3 is CAGAGALDTQYF. CDR3 coding DNA: TGTGCTGGGGCAGGGGCGTTAGATACGCAGTATTTT.

This clone was detected once. This sequence joins TRBV27 and TRBJ2-7; 8 positions match TRBD2. There are 15 residues in the CDR3. In germline, CDR1 is MNHEY, CDR2 SMNVEV (reference sequence). The junction had 11 bases not matched to a gene; V was cut back by 6 bases and J by 4 bases. The CDR3 here is CASRASGQRVYEQYF. The CDR3 DNA is TGTGCCAGCAGAGCTAGCGGGCAACGTGTTTACGAGCAGTACTTC.

The V call is TRBV30, the J call TRBJ1-3; D remains unclear. Germline CDR1 reads GTSNPN; CDR2 reads SVGIG (reference sequence). The V end was cut by 2 bases, the J end by 0 bases, with 5 bases between. This CDR3 spans 13 amino acids. The CDR3 sequence: CAWSYLSGNTIYF. As DNA, the CDR3 is TGTGCCTGGAGTTACCTCTCTGGAAACACCATATATTTT.

V and J are TRBV7-2 and TRBJ2-7, with a possible D match to TRBD2 (6 bases). Germline-derived CDR1 and CDR2 are SGHTA and FQGNSA. Trimming took off 1 base at V and 7 bases at J, with 17 bases between the two ends. The length of the CDR3 is 15 residues. CDR3 nucleotides: TGTGCCAGCAGCTTAGTAGCCGGGACTCAGCGGGAGCAGTACTTC. Protein product: CASSLVAGTQREQYF.

This chain connects TRBV6-2 or TRBV6-3 to TRBJ2-7, with D maybe TRBD1 (6 bases). This CDR3 has 14 amino acids. Looked up from germline, CDR1 is MNHEY and CDR2 is SVGEGT. V was clipped by 5 bases and J by 7 bases, with 18 bases between them. The CDR3 nucleotides are TGTGCCAGCAGTGACAGGAGAGGGCCGGAGGAGCAGTACTTC. It translates to CASSDRRGPEEQYF.

The V gene is TRBV29-1, the J gene TRBJ1-1, with unresolved D. Deletions cut 5 bases from V and 0 bases from J, with 7 bases between. The CDR3 totals 12 residues. Germline-derived CDR1 and CDR2 are SQVTM and ANQGSEA. CDR3 residues: CSVTTLNTEAFF. The CDR3 DNA follows: TGCAGCGTTACGACCCTGAACACTGAAGCTTTCTTT.

J is TRBJ2-3 and V is TRBV2; D not certain. Trimming removed 1 base at V and 2 bases at J, with 13 bases between. Germline V CDR1 and CDR2: SNHLY, FYNNEI. CDR3 length: 16 residues. DNA of the CDR3: TGTGCCAGCAGTGAAGTGTACAGCTCCACCACAGATACGCAGTATTTT. It specifies CASSEVYSSTTDTQYF.

Written as DNA, the CDR3 is TGTGCCAGCAGCCAAGGACAGGGGGCTGGCTACACCTTC. The encoded protein is CASSQGQGAGYTF. The gene calls are TRBV3-1 (or the pseudogene TRBV3-2) and TRBJ1-2; 10 bases are shared with TRBD1. The germline V gene has CDR1 LGHDT and CDR2 YNNKEL (reference sequence). Trimming at V came to 1 base and at J to 7 bases, leaving 0 bases not matched to a gene. The CDR3 is 13 amino acids.

The genes are TRBV3-1 (or the pseudogene TRBV3-2) and TRBJ2-6; D is unclear. Germline loops: CDR1 LGHDT, CDR2 YNNKEL (reference sequence). This CDR3 comprises 15 residues. Trimming left V 4 bases short and J 3 bases short, with 10 bases between. The CDR3 DNA sequence: TGTGCCAGCAGCCCCTCTTTTAGTGGGGCCAACGTCCTGACTTTC. Amino acids: CASSPSFSGANVLTF.

The chain uses TRBV5-4 and TRBJ2-5; 10 nucleotides match TRBD2. The CDR3 has 17 amino acids. The germline V gene encodes CDR1 SGHNT and CDR2 YYREEE (reference sequence). V shed 4 bases, J shed 2 bases, and the junction held 11 bases outside the gene matches. The CDR3 DNA is TGTGCCAGCAGCCTGGGGGCTAGCGGGGGATTACAAGAGACCCAGTACTTC. Translation gives CASSLGASGGLQETQYF.

The rearrangement links TRBV2 to TRBJ2-4; no clear D. This CDR3 is built from 13 residues. Per germline, CDR1 SNHLY and CDR2 FYNNEI. V was shortened by 8 bases and J by 4 bases, with 12 bases between the two germline ends. The CDR3 is CASLPQGKNIQYF. In DNA form, the CDR3 reads TGTGCCAGCCTCCCCCAAGGGAAAAACATTCAGTACTTC.

The genes are TRBV24-1 and TRBJ1-2; 11 bases map to TRBD1. Germline loops: CDR1 KGHDR, CDR2 SFDVKD. Losses at the gene ends were 9 bases for V and 1 base for J; bases not matched to a gene: 6. There are 15 residues in the CDR3. Here the CDR3 reads CATGTGQGDNYGYTF. The CDR3 DNA sequence: TGTGCCACCGGTACGGGACAGGGGGATAACTATGGCTACACCTTC.

In its sample, this clone was seen a few times. The chain couples TRBV3-1 (or the pseudogene TRBV3-2) to TRBJ1-2; D gene ambiguous. This CDR3 region has 14 residues. Trimming stripped 1 base from V and 7 bases from J, with 13 bases between. Germline V gene sequence: CDR1 LGHDT, CDR2 YNNKEL (reference sequence). CDR3 bases: TGTGCCAGCAGCCAAGTCGGCTCCATAGGTGGCTACACCTTC. Encoded protein: CASSQVGSIGGYTF.

This chain connects TRBV3-1 (or the pseudogene TRBV3-2) to TRBJ2-2; 7 positions match TRBD2. The CDR3 length is 16 residues. After removal of 4 bases from V and 0 bases from J, the junction contained 5 bases not matched to a gene. Germline lookup yields CDR1 LGHDT and CDR2 YNNKEL (reference sequence). CDR3 nucleotide sequence: TGTGCCAGCAGCCCTTGGGGGGGGGCGAACACCGGGGAGCTGTTTTTT. This sequence encodes CASSPWGGANTGELFF.

The gene calls are TRBV4-3 and TRBJ2-5; 8 bases agree with TRBD1. Looked up from germline, CDR1 is LGHNA and CDR2 is YSLEER. This CDR3 spans 16 amino acids. The J segment lost 3 bases and the V segment lost 0 bases, leaving 6 bases of the junction unmatched. The CDR3 protein is CASSQDLSTGEETQYF. CDR3 nucleotides: TGCGCCAGCAGCCAAGATCTCTCGACAGGGGAAGAGACCCAGTACTTC.

V gene TRBV7-8 combines with J gene TRBJ2-1; 8 bases are a match to TRBD2. This CDR3 has 13 amino acids. In germline, CDR1 is SGHVS, CDR2 FQNEAQ. J lost 9 bases, V lost 5 bases, and 6 bases had no gene match. The CDR3 DNA is TGTGCCAGCAGCCACGGGGGGGGTAGTGAGCAGTTCTTC. Translating it yields CASSHGGGSEQFF.

The CDR3 reads CASSPPGRGDTDTQYF. CDR3 bases: TGTGCCAGCTCACCACCGGGACGGGGCGACACAGATACGCAGTATTTT. The chain links TRBV18 to TRBJ2-3; possibly TRBD1 or TRBD2 for D (5 bases each). This CDR3 spans 16 amino acids. With 0 bases removed from V and 2 bases from J, the gap between germline ends came to 12 bases. The germline V gene has CDR1 KGHSH and CDR2 LQKENI.

The gene calls are TRBV24-1 and TRBJ1-6; D is ambiguous. Germline values: CDR1 KGHDR, CDR2 SFDVKD. This CDR3 has 16 residues. The germline V and J ends were trimmed by 0 bases and 2 bases, with 7 bases remaining between them. The chain's CDR3 is CATSDLSRTYNSPLHF. The CDR3 nucleotides read TGTGCCACCAGTGATTTGTCCAGAACCTATAATTCACCCCTCCACTTT.

The V and J genes are TRBV3-1 (or the pseudogene TRBV3-2) and TRBJ1-1, with D possibly matching TRBD1 (6 bases). In germline, CDR1 is LGHDT, CDR2 YNNKEL (reference sequence). The CDR3 extends over 14 amino acids. Trimming took off 6 bases at V and 0 bases at J, with 11 bases between the two ends. Written as DNA, the CDR3 is TGTGCCAGCAGATTACAGGGTTTGAACACTGAAGCTTTCTTT. It translates to CASRLQGLNTEAFF.

The chain employs TRBV4-1 and TRBJ2-1; D is ambiguous. From germline, CDR1 is MGHRA and CDR2 YSYEKL. CDR3 length: 16 residues. V was shortened by 0 bases and J by 4 bases, with 13 bases between the two germline ends. CDR3 DNA: TGCGCCAGCAGCCAAGATCTGGGAAATGTATACAATGAGCAGTTCTTC. It yields the protein CASSQDLGNVYNEQFF.

As DNA, the CDR3 is TGTGCCAGTAGTATTAACCGGTATCAGCCCCAGCATTTT. Amino acid sequence: CASSINRYQPQHF. The chain carries TRBV19 and TRBJ1-5; D is unresolved. This CDR3 is 13 amino acids long. V shed 3 bases and J shed 5 bases, with 8 bases lying between them. Germline CDR1 LNHDA, CDR2 SQIVND (reference sequence).

J is TRBJ1-4 and V is TRBV12-5, with 7 bases identical to TRBD1. V gave up 7 bases and J gave up 0 bases; unmatched junction bases: 8. CDR3 length equals 16 residues. Germline V gene sequence: CDR1 LGHNT, CDR2 FRNRAP. The CDR3 DNA reads as TGTGCTAGTGCCCCTCCGGGACAGTCAACTAATGAAAAACTGTTTTTT. Amino acid sequence: CASAPPGQSTNEKLFF.

This rearrangement joins TRBV6-2 or TRBV6-3 to TRBJ2-5, with unresolved D. Germline-derived CDR1 and CDR2 are MNHEY and SVGEGT. The CDR3 spans 15 residues. V gave up 4 bases and J gave up 0 bases, with 12 bases separating them. In nucleotides, the CDR3 is TGTGCCAGCAGTTGGATTTCTGGGAACCAAGAGACCCAGTACTTC. Translating it yields CASSWISGNQETQYF.

V usage is TRBV11-3 and J usage is TRBJ2-6, with D uncertain. Trimming took off 2 bases at V and 0 bases at J, with 2 bases between the two ends. The CDR3 is 14 amino acids. Per germline, CDR1 SGHNT and CDR2 YENEEA. This chain's CDR3 is CASSLSSGANVLTF. As DNA, the CDR3 is TGTGCCAGCAGCTTAAGCTCTGGGGCCAACGTCCTGACTTTC.

The rearrangement links TRBV7-9 to TRBJ2-2; 9 nucleotides match TRBD1. V was clipped by 5 bases and J by 5 bases; unmatched bases: 12. CDR3 length: 17 amino acids. Germline CDR1 is SEHNR and CDR2 is FQNEAQ (reference sequence). Here the CDR3 DNA reads TGTGCCAGCAGCCCGGGACAGGGAGGGTTGGAAACCGGGGAGCTGTTTTTT. It translates to CASSPGQGGLETGELFF. The full variable domain, in which reference TRBV7-9 and TRBJ2-2 provide the parts outside the CDR3, is DTGVSQNPRHKITKRGQNVTFRCDPISEHNRLYWYRQTLGQGPEFLTYFQNEAQLEKSRLLSDRFSAERPKGSFSTLEIQRTEQGDSAMYLCASSPGQGGLETGELFFGEGSRLTVL.

The rearrangement uses TRBV7-9 and TRBJ2-2; 14 bases agree with TRBD2. J was trimmed by 2 bases and V by 5 bases; bases with no gene match: 10. Germline V gives CDR1 SEHNR, CDR2 FQNEAQ (reference sequence). This CDR3 is 19 amino acids long. CDR3 sequence reads: CASSTYRTSGGRNTGELFF. CDR3 DNA sequence: TGTGCCAGCAGCACCTATAGGACTAGCGGGGGGCGCAACACCGGGGAGCTGTTTTTT.

The chain uses TRBV11-2 and TRBJ2-1; 12 nucleotides match TRBD2. This CDR3 has 17 amino acids. J was trimmed by 7 bases and V by 0 bases; bases with no gene match: 7. Germline-derived CDR1 and CDR2 are SGHAT and FQNNGV. The CDR3 nucleotides read TGTGCCAGCAGCTTAGATCGGCTAGCGGGGGGGCAAAATGAGCAGTTCTTC. This encodes CASSLDRLAGGQNEQFF.

V is TRBV15 and J is TRBJ2-1; D is tentatively TRBD1 or TRBD2 (5 bases each). With 0 bases removed from V and 4 bases from J, the gap between germline ends came to 13 bases. The CDR3 totals 16 residues. Per the germline V gene, CDR1 is LNHNV and CDR2 is YYDKDF (reference sequence). The CDR3 DNA follows: TGTGCCACCAGCAGAGATTGGGGCGGGCGGTACAATGAGCAGTTCTTC. Translated: CATSRDWGGRYNEQFF.

For the CDR3, the DNA is TGTGCCAGCAGCCTACGACTAGCGGGGGATTTAGATACGCAGTATTTT. Residues: CASSLRLAGDLDTQYF. The chain recombines TRBV7-9 with TRBJ2-3, with 12 nucleotides matching TRBD2. This CDR3 is built from 16 residues. V shed 5 bases, J shed 5 bases, and the junction held 8 bases outside the gene matches. CDR1 and CDR2 from the germline V gene are SEHNR and FQNEAQ (reference sequence).

The rearrangement joins TRBV4-2 to TRBJ2-1; 8 nucleotides align to TRBD2. The CDR3 contains 17 residues. Germline V gives CDR1 LGHNA, CDR2 YNFKEQ. The V gene end was trimmed by 4 bases and the J gene end by 5 bases; junction bases not matched to a gene: 13. CDR3 protein: CASSRVTSSGANNEQFF. CDR3 coding DNA: TGTGCCAGCAGCCGAGTAACCAGTAGCGGGGCCAACAATGAGCAGTTCTTC.

The chain links TRBV3-1 (or the pseudogene TRBV3-2) to TRBJ1-2, with 9 positions matching TRBD1. The CDR3 is 14 residues long. The V and J ends lost 4 bases and 4 bases, in that order; junction bases with no gene match: 4. Germline assignment: CDR1 LGHDT and CDR2 YNNKEL (reference sequence). The DNA for the CDR3 is TGTGCCAGCAGCCGGACGGACAGGGGCTATGGCTACACCTTC. The encoded protein is CASSRTDRGYGYTF.

The chain's CDR3 is CASSRPAGGYNEQFF. Written as DNA, the CDR3 is TGCGCCAGCAGCCGGCCCGCGGGGGGTTACAATGAGCAGTTCTTC. The chain couples TRBV5-1 to TRBJ2-1; 8 bases line up with TRBD2. CDR3 length equals 15 residues. The J segment lost 4 bases and the V segment lost 4 bases, leaving 7 bases of the junction unmatched. Germline CDR1 and CDR2: SGHRS and YFSETQ.